This T cell receptor beta chain is drawn from a study of molecular identifiers for immune sequencing clone quantification. Using a CD8+CD4-CCR7+CD45RA+ phenotype, naive CD8 T cells were sorted. Both previously described methods and listed TCR primers were employed to make bulk TCR libraries. TCRdb processed the PCR reads anew with MiXCR; each CDR3 protein has one entry. The sample has around 480,000 distinct CDR3 sequences, over 20% seen once. With 3 bases removed from V and 6 bases from J, the gap between germline ends came to 12 bases. Germline V CDR1 and CDR2: MGHRA, YSYEKL. The CDR3 is 13 amino acids. Overall study findings and caveats: Clones that had above 20 RNA copies took up over 99% of effector molecules but under 1% in naive cells. Even with around 1 million naive cells present, spiked Jurkat TCR RNA from one cell was reportedly detectable.

There are a few counts of this clonotype. The antigen remains unidentified. The J gene is TRBJ2-7, the V gene TRBV4-1; D may match TRBD1 or TRBD2 (5 bases each). This TCR came from a human donor in good health. Some libraries in this study had Jurkat cell RNA spiked in. The sample comprised naive CD8+ T cells from blood, with Jurkat cell RNA spiked in. The subset: FACS-sorted CD8+CD4-CCR7+CD45RA+ naive T cells. CDR3 coding DNA: TGCGCCAGCAGCCAGTCTACCGGGGCCGAGCAGTACTTC. The encoded protein is CASSQSTGAEQYF.